This T cell receptor (beta chain) emerged from a study of cytomegalovirus exposure and HLA in healthy donors. The study's findings and limits: It is likely that the observed cluster of highly shared sequence variants was a sequencing artifact. Many donors shared some public TCRs, even though most TCR sequences were rare. In a later analysis, at a false discovery rate of 0.05, 15,000 to 20,000 TCR beta sequences were associated with HLA alleles.

About this clone: Antigen: not known.

CDR3 length equals 15 residues. The ends lost 0 bases at V and 8 bases at J; junction bases unmatched: 5. CDR1 is SGDLS, CDR2 YYNGEE, per germline. PCR primers comprised 60 Vbeta and 13 Jbeta primers. The assay was immunoSEQ multiplex PCR, and TCRdb's table has in-frame clones only and misses some. The sample contains over 100,000 clones, approximately 78% of which appear only once. The specimen sequenced was PBMCs. This receptor was taken from a female donor in good health and CMV-seronegative. The rearrangement uses TRBV9 and TRBJ2-1; 10 nucleotides agree with TRBD1. The CDR3 is CASSVDGTGVDEQFF. DNA of the CDR3: TGTGCCAGCAGCGTAGATGGGACAGGGGTGGATGAGCAGTTCTTC.